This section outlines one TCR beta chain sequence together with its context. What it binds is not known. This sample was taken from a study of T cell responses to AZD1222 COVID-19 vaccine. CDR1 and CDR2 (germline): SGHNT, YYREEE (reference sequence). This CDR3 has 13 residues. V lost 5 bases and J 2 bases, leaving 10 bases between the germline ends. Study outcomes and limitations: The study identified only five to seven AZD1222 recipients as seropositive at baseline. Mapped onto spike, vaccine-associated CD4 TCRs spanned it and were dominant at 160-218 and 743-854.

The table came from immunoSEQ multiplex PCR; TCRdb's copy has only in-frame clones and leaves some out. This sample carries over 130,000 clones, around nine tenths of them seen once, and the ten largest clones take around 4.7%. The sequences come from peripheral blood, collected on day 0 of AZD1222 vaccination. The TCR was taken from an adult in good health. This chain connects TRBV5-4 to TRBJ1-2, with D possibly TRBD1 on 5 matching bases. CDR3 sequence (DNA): TGTGCCAGCAGTGCAGGGATGAACTATGGCTACACCTTC. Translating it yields CASSAGMNYGYTF.